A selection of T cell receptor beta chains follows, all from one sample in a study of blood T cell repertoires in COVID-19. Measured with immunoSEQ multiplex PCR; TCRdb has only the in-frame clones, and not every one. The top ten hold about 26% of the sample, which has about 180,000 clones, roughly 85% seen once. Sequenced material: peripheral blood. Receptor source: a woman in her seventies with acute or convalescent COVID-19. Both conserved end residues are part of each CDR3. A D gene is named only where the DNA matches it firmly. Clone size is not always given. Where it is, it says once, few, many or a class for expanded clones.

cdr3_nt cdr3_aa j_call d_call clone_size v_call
TGTGCCAGCAGCGCCCGGGACAGGGTCACCGGGGAGCTGTTTTTT CASSARDRVTGELFF TRBJ2-2 TRBD1 - TRBV2
TGTGCCTTACGGAGGGGCGGAACTAATGAAAAACTGTTTTTT CALRRGGTNEKLFF TRBJ1-4 - - TRBV30
TGTGCCAGCAGGAGCGGGAGGGCCACAGATACGCAGTATTTT CASRSGRATDTQYF TRBJ2-3 TRBD2 - TRBV2
TGTGCCAGCAGCCCCCTCTTAGCGGCCCTAATTGGTACGCAGTATTTT CASSPLLAALIGTQYF TRBJ2-3 - - TRBV9
TGTGCCAGCAGCTTGATTGGACAGAGGACCGGGGAGCTGTTTTTT CASSLIGQRTGELFF TRBJ2-2 - - TRBV5-5
TGCAGCGTCGGGGAACAGGGGTACACTGAAGCTTTCTTT CSVGEQGYTEAFF TRBJ1-1 TRBD1 - TRBV29-1
TGTGCCAGCAGTCCTGAGCGGGGGGAGACCTTC CASSPERGETF TRBJ1-2 - - TRBV27
TGTGCCAGCAGCTTAGCCGGGAGTGGCTACGAGCAGTACTTC CASSLAGSGYEQYF TRBJ2-7 - - TRBV7-2
TGTGCCAGCAGCCAAGGGGACAGAAGCACAGATACGCAGTATTTT CASSQGDRSTDTQYF TRBJ2-3 TRBD1 - TRBV3-1/TRBV3-2
TGTGCCACCAGTGCCGGACTAGCGGAGGCCTACGAGCAGTACTTC CATSAGLAEAYEQYF TRBJ2-7 TRBD2 - TRBV24-1
TGTGCCAGCAAGGCAGGGGGCCCCAACACCGGGGAGCTGTTTTTT CASKAGGPNTGELFF TRBJ2-2 TRBD1 - TRBV5-5
TGCGCCAGCAGCGCGGACCGACTACAAGAGACCCAGTACTTC CASSADRLQETQYF TRBJ2-5 - - TRBV5-1
TGTGCCAGCAGCTTAAGTCCCACCTCGGACACCGGGGAGCTGTTTTTT CASSLSPTSDTGELFF TRBJ2-2 - - TRBV7-3
TGCGCCAGCAGCCGAAGTAGCGGGGGCACAGATACGCAGTATTTT CASSRSSGGTDTQYF TRBJ2-3 TRBD2 - TRBV4-1
TGTGCCAGCAGTCATCCTAGCGAGGCCAACAATGAGCAGTTCTTC CASSHPSEANNEQFF TRBJ2-1 - - TRBV2
TGTGCCAGCAGCCTCCGACAGACCGACGGCTACACCTTC CASSLRQTDGYTF TRBJ1-2 - once TRBV7-8
TGCGCCAGCAGCACGGGACAGCTTACCTACGAGCAGTACTTC CASSTGQLTYEQYF TRBJ2-7 TRBD1 - TRBV5-1
TGTGCCACCAGTGATTCGAGGGGGCAGGGTGGAGAAAAACTGTTTTTT CATSDSRGQGGEKLFF TRBJ1-4 TRBD1 - TRBV24-1
TGCGCCAGCAGCCAATATAGCGGGACGGACACCGGGGAGCTGTTTTTT CASSQYSGTDTGELFF TRBJ2-2 TRBD2 few TRBV4-1
TGTGCCAGTACCCCTACCCGCGGCACCTACTCTGGGGCCAACGTCCTGACTTTC CASTPTRGTYSGANVLTF TRBJ2-6 - - TRBV19
TGTGCCAGCAGCCGATCGAGCGATCAGCCCCAGCATTTT CASSRSSDQPQHF TRBJ1-5 - - TRBV3-1/TRBV3-2
TGTGCCAGCAGCCAAGAGGTAGGAGTCGTTGGAAACACCATATATTTT CASSQEVGVVGNTIYF TRBJ1-3 - - TRBV3-1/TRBV3-2
TGTGCCAGCAGTACCGGGTCTACCCAACTCGAGCAGTACTTC CASSTGSTQLEQYF TRBJ2-7 - few TRBV6-5
TGTGCCAGCAGCGCCACCAGCGGAAGAGGGTACAATGAGCAGTTCTTC CASSATSGRGYNEQFF TRBJ2-1 - - TRBV5-6
TGCGCCAGCAGGAAGGGGGAGAACACTGAAGCTTTCTTT CASRKGENTEAFF TRBJ1-1 - - TRBV10-1
TGTGCCAGCATGGGAGGATTCCATGAGCAGTTCTTC CASMGGFHEQFF TRBJ2-1 - - TRBV2
TGTGCCAGCAGTTACTCGAGGGACAATGGCTACACCTTC CASSYSRDNGYTF TRBJ1-2 - - TRBV6-5
TGTGCCAGCACCGTTACCCTAGAGGCGGAGACCCAGTACTTC CASTVTLEAETQYF TRBJ2-5 - few TRBV6-5
TGTGCCACCAACGACAGGGGCGATGAGACCCAGTACTTC CATNDRGDETQYF TRBJ2-5 TRBD1 - TRBV24-1
TGTGCCAGCAGAGAGGAGACAGGGAGATCACCCCTCCACTTT CASREETGRSPLHF TRBJ1-6 TRBD1 - TRBV2
TGTGCCAGCTCACTTGACAAGTTATACGAGCAGTACTTC CASSLDKLYEQYF TRBJ2-7 - - TRBV18
TGTGCCAGCAGTGGTTTTTTTCGTCAGCCCCAGCATTTT CASSGFFRQPQHF TRBJ1-5 - - TRBV6-4
TGTGCCAGCAGTTACTTCGGGACTAGCCTCGACAATGAGCAGTTCTTC CASSYFGTSLDNEQFF TRBJ2-1 TRBD2 - TRBV6-5
TGTGCCAGCAGCCCGTATCTTAGCTCCTACAATGAGCAGTTCTTC CASSPYLSSYNEQFF TRBJ2-1 - - TRBV7-2
TGTGCCAGCAGAACTACTACAGGGGTCAAAAACATTCAGTACTTC CASRTTTGVKNIQYF TRBJ2-4 TRBD1 - TRBV2